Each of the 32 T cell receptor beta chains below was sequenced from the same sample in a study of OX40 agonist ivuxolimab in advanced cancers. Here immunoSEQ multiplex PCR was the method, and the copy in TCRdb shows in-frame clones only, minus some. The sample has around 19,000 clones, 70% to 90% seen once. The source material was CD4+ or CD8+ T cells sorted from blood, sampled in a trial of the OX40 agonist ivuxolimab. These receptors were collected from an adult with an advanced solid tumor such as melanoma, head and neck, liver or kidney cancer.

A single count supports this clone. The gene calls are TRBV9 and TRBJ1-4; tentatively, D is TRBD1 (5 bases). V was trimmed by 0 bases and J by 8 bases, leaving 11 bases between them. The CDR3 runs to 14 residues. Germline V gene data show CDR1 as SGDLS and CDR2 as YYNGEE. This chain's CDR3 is CASSVDGAAEKLFF. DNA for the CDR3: TGTGCCAGCAGCGTAGATGGGGCTGCAGAAAAACTGTTTTTT.

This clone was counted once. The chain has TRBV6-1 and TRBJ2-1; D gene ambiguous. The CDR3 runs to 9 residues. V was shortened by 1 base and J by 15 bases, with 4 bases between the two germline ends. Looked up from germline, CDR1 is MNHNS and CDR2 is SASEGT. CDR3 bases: TGTGCCAGCAGTGAAGGGGCGTTCTTC. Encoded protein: CASSEGAFF.

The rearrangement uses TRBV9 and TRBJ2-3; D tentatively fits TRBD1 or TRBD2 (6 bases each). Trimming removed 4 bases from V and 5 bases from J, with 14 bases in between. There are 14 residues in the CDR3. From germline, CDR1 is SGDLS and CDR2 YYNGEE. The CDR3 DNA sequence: TGTGCCAGCAGCCTTCCCGGGGGCGGAGATACGCAGTATTTT. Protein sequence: CASSLPGGGDTQYF.

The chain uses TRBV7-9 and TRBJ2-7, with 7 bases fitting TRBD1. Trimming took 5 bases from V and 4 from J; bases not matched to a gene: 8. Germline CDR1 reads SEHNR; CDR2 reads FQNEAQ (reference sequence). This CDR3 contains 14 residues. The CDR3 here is CASSLPGQPYEQYF. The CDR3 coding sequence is TGTGCCAGCAGCCTTCCGGGACAGCCTTACGAGCAGTACTTC.

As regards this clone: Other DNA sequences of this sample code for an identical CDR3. In DNA form, the CDR3 reads TGTGCCAGCAGTTTTAGCGGGAGTTACGAGCAGTACTTC. This codes for CASSFSGSYEQYF. The chain links TRBV27 to TRBJ2-7; the match to TRBD2 covers 9 bases. Germline V gene data show CDR1 as MNHEY and CDR2 as SMNVEV (reference sequence). Losses at the gene ends were 3 bases for V and 4 bases for J; bases not matched to a gene: 1. This CDR3 has 13 amino acids.

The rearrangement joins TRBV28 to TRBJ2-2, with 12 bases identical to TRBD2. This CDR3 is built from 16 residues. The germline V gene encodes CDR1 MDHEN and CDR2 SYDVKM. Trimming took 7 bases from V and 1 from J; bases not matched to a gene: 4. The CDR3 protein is CASTPTSGRNTGELFF. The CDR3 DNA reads TGTGCCAGCACCCCGACTAGCGGGAGGAACACCGGGGAGCTGTTTTTT.

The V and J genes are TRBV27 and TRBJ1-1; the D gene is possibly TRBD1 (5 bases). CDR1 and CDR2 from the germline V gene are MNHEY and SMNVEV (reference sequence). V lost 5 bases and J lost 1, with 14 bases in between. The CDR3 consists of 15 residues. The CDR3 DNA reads TGTGCCAGCAGTCCCCACCGGGACGGGAACACTGAAGCTTTCTTT. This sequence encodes CASSPHRDGNTEAFF.

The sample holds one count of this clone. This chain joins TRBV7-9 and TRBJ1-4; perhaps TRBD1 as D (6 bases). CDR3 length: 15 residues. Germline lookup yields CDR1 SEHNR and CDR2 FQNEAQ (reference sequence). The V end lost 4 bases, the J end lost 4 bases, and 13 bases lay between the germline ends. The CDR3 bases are TGTGCCAGCAGCTCGGGGGCCCGGTTTAATGAAAAACTGTTTTTT. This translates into CASSSGARFNEKLFF.

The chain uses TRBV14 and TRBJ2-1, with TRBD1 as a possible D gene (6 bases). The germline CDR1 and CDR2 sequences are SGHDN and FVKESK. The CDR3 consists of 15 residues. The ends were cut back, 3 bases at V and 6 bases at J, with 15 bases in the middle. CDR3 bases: TGTGCCAGCAGCCAGCTAGGGGGAGAGGGCAATGAGCAGTTCTTC. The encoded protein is CASSQLGGEGNEQFF. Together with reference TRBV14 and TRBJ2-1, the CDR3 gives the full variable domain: EAGVTQFPSHSVIEKGQTVTLRCDPISGHDNLYWYRRVMGKEIKFLLHFVKESKQDESGMPNNRFLAERTGGTYSTLKVQPAELEDSGVYFCASSQLGGEGNEQFFGPGTRLTVL.

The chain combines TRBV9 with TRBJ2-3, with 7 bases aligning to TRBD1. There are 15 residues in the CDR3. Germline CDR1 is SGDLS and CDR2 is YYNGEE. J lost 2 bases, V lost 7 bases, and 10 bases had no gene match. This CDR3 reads CASGRQGGNTDTQYF. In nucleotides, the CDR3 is TGTGCCAGCGGGAGACAGGGTGGGAACACAGATACGCAGTATTTT.

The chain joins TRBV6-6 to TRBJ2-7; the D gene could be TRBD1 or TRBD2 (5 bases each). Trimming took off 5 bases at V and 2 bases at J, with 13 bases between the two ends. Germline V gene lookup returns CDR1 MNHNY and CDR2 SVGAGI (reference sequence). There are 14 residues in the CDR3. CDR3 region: CASSVTGRTYEQYF. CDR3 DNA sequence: TGTGCCAGCAGTGTAACGGGACGGACCTACGAGCAGTACTTC.

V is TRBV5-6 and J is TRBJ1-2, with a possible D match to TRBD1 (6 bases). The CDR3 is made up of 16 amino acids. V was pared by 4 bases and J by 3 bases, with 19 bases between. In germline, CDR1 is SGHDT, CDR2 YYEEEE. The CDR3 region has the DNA TGTGCCAGCAGCCGGGCCCCACAGGGTAGTGACTATGGCTACACCTTC. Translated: CASSRAPQGSDYGYTF.

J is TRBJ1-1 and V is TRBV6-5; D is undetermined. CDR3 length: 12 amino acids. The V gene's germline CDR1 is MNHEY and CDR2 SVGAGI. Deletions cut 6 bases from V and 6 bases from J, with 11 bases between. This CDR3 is CASRTGAAEAFF. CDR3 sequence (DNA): TGTGCCAGCAGGACGGGCGCCGCTGAAGCTTTCTTT.

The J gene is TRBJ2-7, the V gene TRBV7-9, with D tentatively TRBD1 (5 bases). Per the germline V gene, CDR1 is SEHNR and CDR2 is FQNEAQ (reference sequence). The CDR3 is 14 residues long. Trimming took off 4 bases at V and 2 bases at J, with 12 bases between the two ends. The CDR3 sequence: CASSSQGNPYEQYF. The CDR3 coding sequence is TGTGCCAGCAGCTCCCAGGGTAACCCCTACGAGCAGTACTTC. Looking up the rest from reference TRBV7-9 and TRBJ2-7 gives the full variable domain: DTGVSQNPRHKITKRGQNVTFRCDPISEHNRLYWYRQTLGQGPEFLTYFQNEAQLEKSRLLSDRFSAERPKGSFSTLEIQRTEQGDSAMYLCASSSQGNPYEQYFGPGTRLTVT.

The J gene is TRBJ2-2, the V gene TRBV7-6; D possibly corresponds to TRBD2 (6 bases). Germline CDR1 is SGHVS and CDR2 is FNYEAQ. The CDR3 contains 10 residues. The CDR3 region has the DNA TGTGCATGGGGGGACGGGGAGCTGTTTTTT. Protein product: CAWGDGELFF.

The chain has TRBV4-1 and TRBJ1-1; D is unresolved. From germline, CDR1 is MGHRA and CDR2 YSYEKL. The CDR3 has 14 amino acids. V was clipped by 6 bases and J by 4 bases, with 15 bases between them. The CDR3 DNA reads TGCGCCAGCAGAGACGATCGAAGAACCACTGAAGCTTTCTTT. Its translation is CASRDDRRTTEAFF.

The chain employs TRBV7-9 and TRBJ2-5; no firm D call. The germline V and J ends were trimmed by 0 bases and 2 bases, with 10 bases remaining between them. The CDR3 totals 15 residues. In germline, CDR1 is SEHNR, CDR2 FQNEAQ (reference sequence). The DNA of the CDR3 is TGTGCCAGCAGCTTAGCAGTTGGCAGTCAAGAGACCCAGTACTTC. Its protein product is CASSLAVGSQETQYF.

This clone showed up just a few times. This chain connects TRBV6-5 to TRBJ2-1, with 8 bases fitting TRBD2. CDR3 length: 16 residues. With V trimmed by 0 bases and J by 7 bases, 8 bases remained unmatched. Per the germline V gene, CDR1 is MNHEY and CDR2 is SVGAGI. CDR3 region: CASSYSSPGLGNEQFF. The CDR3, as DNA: TGTGCCAGCAGTTACTCGAGCCCGGGACTAGGGAATGAGCAGTTCTTC.

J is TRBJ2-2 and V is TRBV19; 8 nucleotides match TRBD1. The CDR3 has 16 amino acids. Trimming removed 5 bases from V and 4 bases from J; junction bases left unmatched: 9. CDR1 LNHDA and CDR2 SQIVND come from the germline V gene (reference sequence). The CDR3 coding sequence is TGTGCCAGTAGTCGGACAGGGAATCCGGTCACCGGGGAGCTGTTTTTT. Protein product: CASSRTGNPVTGELFF.

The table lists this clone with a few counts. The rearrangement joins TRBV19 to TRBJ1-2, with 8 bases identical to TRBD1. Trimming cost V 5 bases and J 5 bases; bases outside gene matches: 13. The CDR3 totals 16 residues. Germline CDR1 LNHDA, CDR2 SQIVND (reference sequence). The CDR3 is CASSPLWTGWKYGYTF. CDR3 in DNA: TGTGCCAGTAGTCCACTCTGGACAGGGTGGAAATATGGCTACACCTTC.

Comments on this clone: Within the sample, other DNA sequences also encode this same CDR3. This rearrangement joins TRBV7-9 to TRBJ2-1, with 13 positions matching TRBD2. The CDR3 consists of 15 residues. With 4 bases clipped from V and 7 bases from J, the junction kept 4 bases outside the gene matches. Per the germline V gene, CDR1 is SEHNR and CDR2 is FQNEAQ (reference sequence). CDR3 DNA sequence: TGTGCCAGCAGCTCGGGACTAGCGGGACCTAATGAGCAGTTCTTC. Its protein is CASSSGLAGPNEQFF.

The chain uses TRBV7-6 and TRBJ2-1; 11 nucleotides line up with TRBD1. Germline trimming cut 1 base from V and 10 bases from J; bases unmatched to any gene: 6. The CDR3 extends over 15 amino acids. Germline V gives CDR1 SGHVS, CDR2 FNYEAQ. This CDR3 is CASSLEDRGLGEQFF. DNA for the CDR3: TGTGCCAGCAGCTTAGAGGACAGGGGGCTCGGGGAGCAGTTCTTC.

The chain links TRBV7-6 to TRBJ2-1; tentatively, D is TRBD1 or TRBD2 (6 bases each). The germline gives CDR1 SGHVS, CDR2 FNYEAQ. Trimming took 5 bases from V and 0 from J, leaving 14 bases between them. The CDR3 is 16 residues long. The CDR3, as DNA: TGTGCCAGCAGCCCCGTGGGGGGCCTCTCCTACAATGAGCAGTTCTTC. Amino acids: CASSPVGGLSYNEQFF.

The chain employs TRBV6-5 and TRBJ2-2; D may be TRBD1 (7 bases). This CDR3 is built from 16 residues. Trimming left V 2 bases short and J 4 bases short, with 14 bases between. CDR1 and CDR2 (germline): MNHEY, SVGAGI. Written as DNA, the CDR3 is TGTGCCAGCAGTTACGGAGGAGGGGGCATCACCGGGGAGCTGTTTTTT. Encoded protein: CASSYGGGGITGELFF.

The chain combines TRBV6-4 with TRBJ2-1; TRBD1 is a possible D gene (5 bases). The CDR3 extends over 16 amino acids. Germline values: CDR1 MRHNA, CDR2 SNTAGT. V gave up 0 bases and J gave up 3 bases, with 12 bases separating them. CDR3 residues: CASSDSEGASYNEQFF. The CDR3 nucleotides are TGTGCCAGCAGTGACTCGGAAGGGGCCAGCTACAATGAGCAGTTCTTC.

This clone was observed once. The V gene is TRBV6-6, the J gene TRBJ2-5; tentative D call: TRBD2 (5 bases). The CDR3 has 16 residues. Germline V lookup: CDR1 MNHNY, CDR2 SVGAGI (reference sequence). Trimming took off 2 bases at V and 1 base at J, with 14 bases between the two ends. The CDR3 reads CASSYRGVRAQETQYF. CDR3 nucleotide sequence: TGTGCCAGCAGTTACAGAGGCGTGCGGGCCCAAGAGACCCAGTACTTC.

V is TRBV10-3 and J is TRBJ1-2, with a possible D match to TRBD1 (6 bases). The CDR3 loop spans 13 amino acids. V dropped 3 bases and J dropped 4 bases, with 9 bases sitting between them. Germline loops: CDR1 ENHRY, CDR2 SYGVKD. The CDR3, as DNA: TGTGCCATCAGTGACGGGGGGCTCTATGGCTACACCTTC. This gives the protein CAISDGGLYGYTF.

The CDR3 bases are TGCGCCAGCAGCTTAGGCCACTCCTACGAGCAGTACTTC. This encodes CASSLGHSYEQYF. The chain employs TRBV5-1 and TRBJ2-7; D is ambiguous. This CDR3 has 13 residues. V was clipped by 2 bases and J by 0 bases, with 6 bases between them. The germline gives CDR1 SGHRS, CDR2 YFSETQ. The variable domain in full, completed from reference TRBV5-1 and TRBJ2-7, reads KAGVTQTPRYLIKTRGQQVTLSCSPISGHRSVSWYQQTPGQGLQFLFEYFSETQRNKGNFPGRFSGRQFSNSRSEMNVSTLELGDSALYLCASSLGHSYEQYFGPGTRLTVT.

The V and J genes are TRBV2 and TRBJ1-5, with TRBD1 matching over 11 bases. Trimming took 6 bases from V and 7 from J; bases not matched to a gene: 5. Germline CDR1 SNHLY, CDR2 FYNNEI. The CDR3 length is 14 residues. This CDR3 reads CASSAGQGAQPQHF. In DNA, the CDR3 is TGTGCCAGCAGCGCTGGACAGGGGGCACAGCCCCAGCATTTT.

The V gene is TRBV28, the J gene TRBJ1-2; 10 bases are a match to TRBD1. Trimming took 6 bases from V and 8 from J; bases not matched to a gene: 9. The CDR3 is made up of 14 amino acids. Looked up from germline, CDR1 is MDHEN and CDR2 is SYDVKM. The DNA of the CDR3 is TGTGCCAGCAGCACTGCGGGACAGGGGCAGGGCTACACCTTC. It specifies CASSTAGQGQGYTF.

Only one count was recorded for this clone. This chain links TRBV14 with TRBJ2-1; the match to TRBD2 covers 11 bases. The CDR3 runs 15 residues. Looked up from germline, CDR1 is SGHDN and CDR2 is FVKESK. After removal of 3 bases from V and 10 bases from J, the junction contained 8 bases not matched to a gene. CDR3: CASSHKGLAAPEQFF. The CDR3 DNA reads TGTGCCAGCAGCCATAAGGGACTAGCGGCGCCGGAGCAGTTCTTC. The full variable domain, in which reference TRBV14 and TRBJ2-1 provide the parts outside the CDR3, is EAGVTQFPSHSVIEKGQTVTLRCDPISGHDNLYWYRRVMGKEIKFLLHFVKESKQDESGMPNNRFLAERTGGTYSTLKVQPAELEDSGVYFCASSHKGLAAPEQFFGPGTRLTVL.

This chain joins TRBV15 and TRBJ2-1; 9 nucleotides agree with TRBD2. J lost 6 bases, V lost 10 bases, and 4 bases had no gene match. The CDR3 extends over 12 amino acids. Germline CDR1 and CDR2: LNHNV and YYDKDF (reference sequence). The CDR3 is CAKKRGANEQFF. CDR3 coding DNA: TGTGCCAAAAAGCGGGGGGCCAATGAGCAGTTCTTC. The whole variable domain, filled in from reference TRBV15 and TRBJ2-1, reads DAMVIQNPRYQVTQFGKPVTLSCSQTLNHNVMYWYQQKSSQAPKLLFHYYDKDFNNEADTPDNFQSRRPNTSFCFLDIRSPGLGDTAMYLCAKKRGANEQFFGPGTRLTVL.